What follows is one TCR beta chain and its context. Its antigen is not known. This sample is drawn from a study of memory CD4+ T cells and cytomegalovirus serostatus. Broader study findings: About 40% of the 164 known CMV-associated TCRbeta sequences appeared in CD4+ memory.

Germline CDR1 MDHEN, CDR2 SYDVKM. The CDR3 spans 12 residues. Trimming left V 3 bases short and J 4 bases short, with 4 bases between. TCRdb's table, derived via immunoSEQ multiplex PCR, lists solely in-frame clones and lacks some. The table shows around 53,000 clones, with more than 60% occurring only once. Single viable CD3+CD4+CD8-CD45RO+ cells were sorted as the memory CD4+ T cells. CD4+ T cells were isolated by positive magnetic selection. The sequence was obtained from an adult in good health and CMV-seronegative. Material for sequencing was memory CD4+ T cells from blood. The chain uses TRBV28 and TRBJ1-3; D not certain. CDR3 residues: CASSFLGNTIYF. CDR3 DNA sequence: TGTGCCAGCAGTTTCTTGGGAAACACCATATATTTT. The whole variable domain, filled in from reference TRBV28 and TRBJ1-3, reads DVKVTQSSRYLVKRTGEKVFLECVQDMDHENMFWYRQDPGLGLRLIYFSYDVKMKEKGDIPEGYSVSREKKERFSLILESASTNQTSMYLCASSFLGNTIYFGEGSWLTVV.